This T cell receptor (beta chain) stems from a study of shared clonotypes between healthy human individuals. V lost 4 bases and J 7 bases, leaving 20 bases between the germline ends. Germline V gene lookup returns CDR1 MDHEN and CDR2 SYDVKM. This CDR3 region has 15 residues. The protocol was immunoSEQ multiplex PCR, while the TCRdb copy is restricted to in-frame clones and leaves out a portion. The sample contains 760,000 or so clones, around 96% of which appear only once. Naive CD8 cells comprised CD45RO-negative, CCR7-positively selected cells, excluding terminally differentiated effector memory CD45RA+ cells.

What was sequenced was naive CD8+ T cells sorted from blood. The chain has TRBV28 and TRBJ2-7; D possibly matches TRBD1 or TRBD2 (7 bases each). The clonotype comes from a man aged 30-40 years in good health. CDR3 residues: CASSSRQGLPWEQYF. DNA for the CDR3: TGTGCCAGCAGTTCCCGACAGGGACTACCGTGGGAGCAGTACTTC.